This T cell receptor beta chain emerged from a study of CD8 T cells in ankylosing spondylitis (TCRdb year 2017). With regard to the full study: To find TCR variants linked to disease, the study profiled T cell receptor beta repertoires in ankylosing spondylitis patients and healthy donors. The full study cohort comprised about 23 ankylosing spondylitis patients and some 110 healthy donors. Peripheral blood was sampled, and synovial fluid was additionally collected from ankylosing spondylitis patients.

Sequencing was performed on an Illumina HiSeq 2500. TCR beta libraries were prepared by quantitative 5'-RACE with molecular barcodes. The paper's data handling went like this. To identify disease-linked TCR variants, a new computational method was used, one built on a probabilistic model of VDJ rearrangement. The public reads were quality trimmed at Q25 with fastp and then assembled into clones with MiXCR by TCRdb, keeping productive beta chains. Every entry covers one CDR3 protein and lists the most common genes and DNA from its rows. TCRdb, rather than the study authors, made the V and J calls. This sample has some 840,000 distinct CDR3 sequences in its table, and 10% to 15% of those were observed once. The ten largest clones represent under 0.6% of the sample. Results the study describes overall, beyond this receptor: Blood from ankylosing spondylitis patients appeared to be characterized by a TCR beta motif composed of about 8 highly homologous amino acid variants. Some of the motif variants had been reported before in the synovial fluid and blood of reactive arthritis patients, a finding that suggests common disease-initiation mechanisms. The disease-linked clones were reported to be significantly enriched in matched synovial fluid samples from ankylosing spondylitis patients. The disease-linked clones showed a CD8+ phenotype and occurred at relatively low frequencies in peripheral blood.

Turning to this clonotype: Its antigen remains undetermined. Base qualities are not recorded, but no much larger clone differs from it by a single base.

From cysteine to phenylalanine, the CDR3 is 15 amino acids long. Here the CDR3 DNA is all that survives: 45 bases in frame from base 1. Looking up the germline V gene (reference sequence) yields CDR1 DFQATT and CDR2 SNEGSKA. V gives up 5 bases and J gives up 3 bases, and the segment between their germline ends measures 17 bases. The TCR comes from a male donor with ankylosing spondylitis. The sequenced material came from blood, either unsorted or a sorted T cell fraction (not recorded which). Recombination linked TRBV20-1 to TRBJ1-3; TRBD1 is a possible D gene, resting on 5 matching bases. CDR3 protein: CSASGTGTLGNTIYF. The nucleotide sequence is TGCAGTGCTTCCGGAACCGGGACGCTTGGAAACACCATATATTTT.